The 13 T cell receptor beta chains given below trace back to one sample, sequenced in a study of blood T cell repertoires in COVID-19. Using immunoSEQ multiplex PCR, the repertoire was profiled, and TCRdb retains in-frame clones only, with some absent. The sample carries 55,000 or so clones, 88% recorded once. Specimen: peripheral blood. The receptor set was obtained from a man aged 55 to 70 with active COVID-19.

The CDR3 DNA follows: TGTGCCAGTAGTACCCCTCGGGGAAGGGACGAGCAGTACTTC. It encodes CASSTPRGRDEQYF. The rearrangement joins TRBV19 to TRBJ2-7, with D possibly matching TRBD2 (5 bases). This CDR3 is 14 amino acids long. Trimming removed 4 bases from V and 5 bases from J, with 15 bases in between. The germline V gene encodes CDR1 LNHDA and CDR2 SQIVND (reference sequence).

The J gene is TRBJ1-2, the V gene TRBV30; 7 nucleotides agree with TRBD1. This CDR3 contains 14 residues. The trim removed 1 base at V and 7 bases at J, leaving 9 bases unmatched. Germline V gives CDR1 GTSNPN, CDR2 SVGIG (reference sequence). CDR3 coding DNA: TGTGCCTGGAGTGGGGGTAGGGGGCCAGGTGGCTACACCTTC. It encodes CAWSGGRGPGGYTF.

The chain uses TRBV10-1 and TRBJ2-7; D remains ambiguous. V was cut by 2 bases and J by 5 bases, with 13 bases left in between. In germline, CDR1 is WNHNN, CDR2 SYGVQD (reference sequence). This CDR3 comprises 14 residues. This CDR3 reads CASSEKARGHEQYF. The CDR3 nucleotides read TGCGCCAGCAGTGAGAAGGCTAGAGGCCACGAGCAGTACTTC.

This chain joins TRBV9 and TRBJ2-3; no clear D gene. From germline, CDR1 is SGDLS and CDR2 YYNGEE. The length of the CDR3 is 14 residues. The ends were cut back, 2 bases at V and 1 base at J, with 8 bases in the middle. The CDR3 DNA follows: TGTGCCAGCAGCGTTGACTGGGGCACAGATACGCAGTATTTT. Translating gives CASSVDWGTDTQYF.

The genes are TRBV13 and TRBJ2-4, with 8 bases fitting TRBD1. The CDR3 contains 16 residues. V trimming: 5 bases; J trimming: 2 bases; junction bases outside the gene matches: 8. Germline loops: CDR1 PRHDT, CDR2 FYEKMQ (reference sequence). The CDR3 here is CASSHGQGYSKNIQYF. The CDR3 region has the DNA TGTGCCAGCAGCCACGGACAGGGCTATTCCAAAAACATTCAGTACTTC.

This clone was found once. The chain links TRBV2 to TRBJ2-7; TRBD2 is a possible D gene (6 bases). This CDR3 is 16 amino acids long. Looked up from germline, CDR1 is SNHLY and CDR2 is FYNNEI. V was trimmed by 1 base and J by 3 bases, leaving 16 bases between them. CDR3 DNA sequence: TGTGCCAGCAGTGAAGAGGTCGGGAGTAGGGGCTACGAGCAGTACTTC. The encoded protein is CASSEEVGSRGYEQYF.

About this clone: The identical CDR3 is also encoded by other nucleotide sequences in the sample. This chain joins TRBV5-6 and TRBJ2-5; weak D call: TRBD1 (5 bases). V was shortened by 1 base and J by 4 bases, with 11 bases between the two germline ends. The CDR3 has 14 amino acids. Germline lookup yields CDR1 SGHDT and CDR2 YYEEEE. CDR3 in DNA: TGTGCCAGCAGCTTGAGGGGTAAGGGAGAGACCCAGTACTTC. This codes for CASSLRGKGETQYF.

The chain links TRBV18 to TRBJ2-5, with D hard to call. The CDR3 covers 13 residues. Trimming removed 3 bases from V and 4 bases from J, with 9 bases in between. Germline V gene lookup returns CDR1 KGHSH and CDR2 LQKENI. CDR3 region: CASSPGQTETQYF. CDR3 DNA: TGTGCCAGCTCACCTGGGCAGACAGAGACCCAGTACTTC.

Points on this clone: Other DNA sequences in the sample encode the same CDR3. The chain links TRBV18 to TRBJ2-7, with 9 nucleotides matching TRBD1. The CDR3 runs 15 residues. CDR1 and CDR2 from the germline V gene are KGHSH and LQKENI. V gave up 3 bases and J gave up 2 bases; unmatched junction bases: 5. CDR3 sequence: CASSPPGQGTYEQYF. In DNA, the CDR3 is TGTGCCAGCTCACCCCCGGGACAGGGAACCTACGAGCAGTACTTC.

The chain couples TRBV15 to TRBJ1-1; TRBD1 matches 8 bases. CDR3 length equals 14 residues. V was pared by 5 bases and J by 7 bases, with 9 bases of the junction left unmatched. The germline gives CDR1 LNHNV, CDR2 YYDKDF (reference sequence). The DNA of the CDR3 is TGTGCCACCAGCCAGGGGGCGCGCATTGGTGAAGCTTTCTTT. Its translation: CATSQGARIGEAFF.

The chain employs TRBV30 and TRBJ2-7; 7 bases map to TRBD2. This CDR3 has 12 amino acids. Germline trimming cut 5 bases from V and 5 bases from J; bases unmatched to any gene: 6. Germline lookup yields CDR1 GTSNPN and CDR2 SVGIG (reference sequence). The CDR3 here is CAWDMGGDEQYF. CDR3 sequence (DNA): TGTGCCTGGGACATGGGGGGGGACGAGCAGTACTTC.

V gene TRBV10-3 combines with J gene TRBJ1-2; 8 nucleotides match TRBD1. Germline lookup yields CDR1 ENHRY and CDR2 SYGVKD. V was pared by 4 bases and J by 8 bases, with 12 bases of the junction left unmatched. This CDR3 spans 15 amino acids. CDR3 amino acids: CAISGAGQGWYGYTF. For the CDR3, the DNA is TGTGCCATCAGTGGGGCAGGACAGGGTTGGTACGGCTACACCTTC.

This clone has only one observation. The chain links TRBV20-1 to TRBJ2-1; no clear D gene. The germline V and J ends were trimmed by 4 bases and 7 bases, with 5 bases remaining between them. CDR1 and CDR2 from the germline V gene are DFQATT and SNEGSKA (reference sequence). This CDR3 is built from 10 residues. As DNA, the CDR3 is TGCAGTGCTACCAGGAATGAGCAGTTCTTC. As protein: CSATRNEQFF.